These 8 T cell receptor beta chains share one sample of origin, sequenced in a study of T cell changes during pregnancy in multiple sclerosis. Measured with immunoSEQ multiplex PCR; TCRdb has only the in-frame clones, and not every one. The repertoire holds about 64,000 clones, with approximately 96% as singletons. This material consisted of CD8+ T cells from peripheral blood mononuclear cells, taken after pregnancy. The receptors were sampled from a female donor with multiple sclerosis, enrolled in a pregnancy study.

The chain has TRBV7-8 and TRBJ2-3, with TRBD2 matching 8 bases. The CDR3 loop spans 14 amino acids. Per the germline V gene, CDR1 is SGHVS and CDR2 is FQNEAQ. V shed 8 bases and J 0 bases; nucleotides not matched to a gene: 4. The CDR3 loop reads CASRRLASTDTQYF. In DNA, the CDR3 is TGTGCCAGCCGTCGACTAGCGAGCACAGATACGCAGTATTTT.

The genes are TRBV25-1 and TRBJ1-2; D is unclear. Germline values: CDR1 MGHDK, CDR2 SYGVNS. V lost 7 bases to trimming and J lost 4 bases, with 16 bases between them. This CDR3 spans 14 amino acids. The CDR3: CASTEDDRGYGYTF. CDR3 nucleotide sequence: TGTGCCAGCACCGAGGATGATCGAGGCTATGGCTACACCTTC.

The J gene is TRBJ1-4, the V gene TRBV7-9, with 8 bases fitting TRBD1. The junction had 23 bases not matched to a gene; V was cut back by 6 bases and J by 8 bases. This CDR3 has 19 residues. Germline V lookup: CDR1 SEHNR, CDR2 FQNEAQ (reference sequence). The CDR3 region has the DNA TGTGCCAGCAGTTCGACAGGGGCCGAGGCGCGAGGCCCGGAGGAAAAACTGTTTTTT. Translation gives CASSSTGAEARGPEEKLFF.

The gene calls are TRBV7-9 and TRBJ2-5; tentatively, D is TRBD1 (7 bases). This CDR3 is built from 13 residues. The V gene's germline CDR1 is SEHNR and CDR2 FQNEAQ (reference sequence). Between the trimmed V and J ends, which lost 4 bases and 5 bases, there was a span of 11 bases. CDR3 residues: CASSSPGGETQYF. The CDR3 DNA reads TGTGCCAGCAGCTCTCCAGGGGGGGAGACCCAGTACTTC. The variable domain in full, completed from reference TRBV7-9 and TRBJ2-5, reads DTGVSQNPRHKITKRGQNVTFRCDPISEHNRLYWYRQTLGQGPEFLTYFQNEAQLEKSRLLSDRFSAERPKGSFSTLEIQRTEQGDSAMYLCASSSPGGETQYFGPGTRLLVL.

V is TRBV27 and J is TRBJ2-2; D might be TRBD1 (6 bases). Germline V CDR1 and CDR2: MNHEY, SMNVEV (reference sequence). The V and J ends lost 6 bases and 6 bases respectively, with 14 bases between them. The CDR3 has 14 residues. The CDR3: CASRGAMGSGELFF. CDR3 bases: TGTGCCAGCAGGGGGGCCATGGGGTCCGGGGAGCTGTTTTTT.

This chain connects TRBV6-5 to TRBJ2-1, with TRBD2 identical over 9 bases. The CDR3 contains 16 residues. From germline, CDR1 is MNHEY and CDR2 SVGAGI. V was pared by 2 bases and J by 4 bases, with 6 bases of the junction left unmatched. Here the CDR3 reads CASSYGETSGYNEQFF. The CDR3 DNA reads TGTGCCAGCAGTTACGGTGAGACTAGCGGATACAATGAGCAGTTCTTC.

This clone was seen once. The gene calls are TRBV28 and TRBJ2-7; maybe TRBD1 (6 bases). Trimming removed 7 bases from V and 7 bases from J, with 29 bases in between. The CDR3 length is 17 residues. Germline CDR1 MDHEN, CDR2 SYDVKM. CDR3 sequence reads: CASTTFGAQTGLGEQYF. CDR3 nucleotides: TGTGCCAGCACCACCTTTGGGGCCCAAACAGGGTTGGGGGAGCAGTACTTC.

The CDR3 bases are TGTGCCAGCAGCCTGGGGTGGGGGGGGTACAATGAGCAGTTCTTC. It codes for CASSLGWGGYNEQFF. The rearrangement joins TRBV7-3 to TRBJ2-1; 7 bases agree with TRBD2. V shed 5 bases, J shed 4 bases, and the junction held 8 bases outside the gene matches. The V gene's germline CDR1 is SGHTA and CDR2 FQGTGA. This CDR3 is 15 amino acids long. The full variable domain, in which reference TRBV7-3 and TRBJ2-1 provide the parts outside the CDR3, is GAGVSQTPSNKVTEKGKYVELRCDPISGHTALYWYRQSLGQGPEFLIYFQGTGAADDSGLPNDRFFAVRPEGSVSTLKIQRTERGDSAVYLCASSLGWGGYNEQFFGPGTRLTVL.